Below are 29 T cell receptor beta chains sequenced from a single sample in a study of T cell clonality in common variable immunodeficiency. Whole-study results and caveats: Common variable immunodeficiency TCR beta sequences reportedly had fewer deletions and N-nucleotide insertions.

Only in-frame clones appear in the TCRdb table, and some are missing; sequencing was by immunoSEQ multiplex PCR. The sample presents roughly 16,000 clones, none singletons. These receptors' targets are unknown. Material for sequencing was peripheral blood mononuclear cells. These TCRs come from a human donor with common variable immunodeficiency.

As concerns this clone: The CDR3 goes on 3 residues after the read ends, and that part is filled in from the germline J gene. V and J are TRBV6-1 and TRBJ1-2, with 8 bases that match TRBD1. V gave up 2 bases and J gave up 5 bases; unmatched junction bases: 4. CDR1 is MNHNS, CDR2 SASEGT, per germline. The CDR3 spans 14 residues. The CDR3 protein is CASSEYRGGYGYTF. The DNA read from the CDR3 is TGTGCCAGCAGTGAATACAGGGGGGGGTATGGC.

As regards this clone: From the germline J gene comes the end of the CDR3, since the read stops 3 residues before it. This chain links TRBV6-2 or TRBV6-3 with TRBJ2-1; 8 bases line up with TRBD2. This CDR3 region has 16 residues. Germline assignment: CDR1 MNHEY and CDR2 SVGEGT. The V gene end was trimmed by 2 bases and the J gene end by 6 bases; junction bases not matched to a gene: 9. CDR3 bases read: TGTGCCAGCAGTTACGCCGGGACTAGGGTTGGCAATGAG. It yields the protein CASSYAGTRVGNE. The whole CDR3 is CASSYAGTRVGNEQFF.

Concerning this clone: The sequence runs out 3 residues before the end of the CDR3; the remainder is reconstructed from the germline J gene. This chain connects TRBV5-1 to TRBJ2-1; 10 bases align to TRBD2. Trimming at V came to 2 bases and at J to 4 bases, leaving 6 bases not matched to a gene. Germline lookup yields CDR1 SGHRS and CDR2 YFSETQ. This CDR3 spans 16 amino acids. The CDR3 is CASSFGLAGEYNEQFF. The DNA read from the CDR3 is TGCGCCAGCAGCTTTGGGCTAGCGGGGGAGTACAATGAG. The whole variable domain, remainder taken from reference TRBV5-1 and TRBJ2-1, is KAGVTQTPRYLIKTRGQQVTLSCSPISGHRSVSWYQQTPGQGLQFLFEYFSETQRNKGNFPGRFSGRQFSNSRSEMNVSTLELGDSALYLCASSFGLAGEYNEQFFGPGTRLTVL.

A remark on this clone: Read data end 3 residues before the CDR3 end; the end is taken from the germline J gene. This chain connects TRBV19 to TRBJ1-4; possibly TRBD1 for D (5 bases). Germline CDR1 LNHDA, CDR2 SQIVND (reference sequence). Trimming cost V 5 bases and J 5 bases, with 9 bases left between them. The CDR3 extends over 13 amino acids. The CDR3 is CASSLNRNEKLFF. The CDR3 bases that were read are TGTGCCAGTAGTCTAAACAGGAATGAAAAA.

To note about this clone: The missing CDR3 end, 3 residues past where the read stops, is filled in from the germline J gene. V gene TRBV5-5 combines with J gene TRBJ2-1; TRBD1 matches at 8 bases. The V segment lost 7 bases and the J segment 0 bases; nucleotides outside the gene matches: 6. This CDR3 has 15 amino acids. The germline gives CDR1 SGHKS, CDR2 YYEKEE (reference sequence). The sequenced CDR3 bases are TGTGCCAGCCGTCGGACAGGGAGCTCCTACAATGAG. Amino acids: CASRRTGSSYNE. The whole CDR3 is CASRRTGSSYNEQFF.

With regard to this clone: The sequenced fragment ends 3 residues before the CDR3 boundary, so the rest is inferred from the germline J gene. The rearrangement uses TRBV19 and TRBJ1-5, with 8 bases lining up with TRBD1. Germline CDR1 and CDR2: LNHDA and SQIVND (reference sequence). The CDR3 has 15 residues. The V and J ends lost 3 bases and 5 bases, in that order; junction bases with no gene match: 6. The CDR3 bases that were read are TGTGCCAGTAGTATCGACGGACAGGGAGATCAGCCC. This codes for CASSIDGQGDQP. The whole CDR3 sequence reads CASSIDGQGDQPQHF.

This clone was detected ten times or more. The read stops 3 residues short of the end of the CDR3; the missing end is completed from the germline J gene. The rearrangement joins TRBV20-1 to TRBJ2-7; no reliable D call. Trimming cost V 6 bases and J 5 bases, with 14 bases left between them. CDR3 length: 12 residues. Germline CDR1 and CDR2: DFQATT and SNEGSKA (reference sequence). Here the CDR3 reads CSASRLYHEQYF. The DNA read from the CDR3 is TGCAGTGCATCTAGGTTATACCACGAG.

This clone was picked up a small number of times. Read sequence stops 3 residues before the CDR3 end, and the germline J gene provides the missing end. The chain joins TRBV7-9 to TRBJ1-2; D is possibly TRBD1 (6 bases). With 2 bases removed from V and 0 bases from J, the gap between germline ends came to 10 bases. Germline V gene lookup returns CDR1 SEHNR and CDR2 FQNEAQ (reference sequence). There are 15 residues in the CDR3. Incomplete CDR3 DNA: TGTGCCAGCAGCTTACAGGGGTTCACTAACTATGGC. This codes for CASSLQGFTNYG. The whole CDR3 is CASSLQGFTNYGYTF.

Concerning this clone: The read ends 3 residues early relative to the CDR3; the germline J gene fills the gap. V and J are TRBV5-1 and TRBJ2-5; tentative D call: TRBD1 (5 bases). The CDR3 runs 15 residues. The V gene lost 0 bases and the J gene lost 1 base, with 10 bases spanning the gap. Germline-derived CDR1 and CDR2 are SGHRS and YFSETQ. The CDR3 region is CASSLDDRLQETQYF. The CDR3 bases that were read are TGCGCCAGCAGCTTGGACGACAGACTCCAAGAGACC.

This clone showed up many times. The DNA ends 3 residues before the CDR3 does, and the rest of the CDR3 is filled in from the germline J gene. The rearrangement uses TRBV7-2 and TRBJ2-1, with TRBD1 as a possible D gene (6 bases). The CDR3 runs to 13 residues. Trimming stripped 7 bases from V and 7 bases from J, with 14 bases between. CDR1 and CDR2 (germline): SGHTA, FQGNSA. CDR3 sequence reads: CASNPSRGNEQFF. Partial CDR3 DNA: TGTGCCAGCAACCCCTCAAGGGGGAATGAG.

The part of the CDR3 DNA that was read is TGCGCCAGCAGACCAAGTAGAGGGACTAGGTTGGTAGAGACC. Amino acid sequence: CASRPSRGTRLVET. The full CDR3 is CASRPSRGTRLVETQYF. The V and J genes are TRBV23-1 and TRBJ2-5; 8 bases agree with TRBD2. The read terminates 3 residues before the CDR3 end, so the remaining end is supplied by the germline J gene. TRBV23-1 is marked as an open reading frame, function uncertain. The CDR3 length is 17 residues. J lost 4 bases, V lost 6 bases, and 16 bases had no gene match.

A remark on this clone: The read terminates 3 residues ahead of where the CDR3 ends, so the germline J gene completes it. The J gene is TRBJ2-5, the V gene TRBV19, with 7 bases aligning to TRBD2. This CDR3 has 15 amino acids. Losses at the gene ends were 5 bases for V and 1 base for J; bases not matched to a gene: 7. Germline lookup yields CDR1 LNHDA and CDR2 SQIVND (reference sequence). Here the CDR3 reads CASSSGTIVQETQYF. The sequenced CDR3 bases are TGTGCCAGTAGTTCCGGGACTATTGTCCAAGAGACC. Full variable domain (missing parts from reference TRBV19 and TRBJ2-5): DGGITQSPKYLFRKEGQNVTLSCEQNLNHDAMYWYRQDPGQGLRLIYYSQIVNDFQKGDIAEGYSVSREKKESFPLTVTSAQKNPTAFYLCASSSGTIVQETQYFGPGTRLLVL.

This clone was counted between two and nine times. The part of the CDR3 DNA that was read is TGCGCCAGCGAGCTAGCGGGGGGAATGCAGACC. Protein sequence: CASELAGGMQT. The whole CDR3 sequence reads CASELAGGMQTQYF. This rearrangement joins TRBV5-1 to TRBJ2-5; 11 bases map to TRBD2. The read is 3 residues too short to cover the CDR3 end, so that end is filled in from the germline J gene. With V trimmed by 7 bases and J by 6 bases, 8 bases remained unmatched. The CDR3 spans 14 residues. Germline V gives CDR1 SGHRS, CDR2 YFSETQ.

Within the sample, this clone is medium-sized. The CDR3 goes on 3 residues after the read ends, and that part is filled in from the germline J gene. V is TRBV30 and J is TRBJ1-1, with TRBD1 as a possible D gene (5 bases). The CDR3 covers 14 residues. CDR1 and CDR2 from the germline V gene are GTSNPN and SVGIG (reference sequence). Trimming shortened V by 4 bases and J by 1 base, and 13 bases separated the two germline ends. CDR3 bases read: TGTGCCTGGAAGTATAGGGGCACGAACACTGAA. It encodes CAWKYRGTNTE. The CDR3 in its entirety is CAWKYRGTNTEAFF.

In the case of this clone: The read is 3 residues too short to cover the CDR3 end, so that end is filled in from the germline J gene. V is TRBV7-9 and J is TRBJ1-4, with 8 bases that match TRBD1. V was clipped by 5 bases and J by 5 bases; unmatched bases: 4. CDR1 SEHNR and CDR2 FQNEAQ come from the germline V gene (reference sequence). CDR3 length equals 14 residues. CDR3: CASSRDRFNEKLFF. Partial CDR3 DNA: TGTGCCAGCAGCCGGGACAGGTTCAATGAAAAA. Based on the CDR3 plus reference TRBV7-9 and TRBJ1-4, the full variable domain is DTGVSQNPRHKITKRGQNVTFRCDPISEHNRLYWYRQTLGQGPEFLTYFQNEAQLEKSRLLSDRFSAERPKGSFSTLEIQRTEQGDSAMYLCASSRDRFNEKLFFGSGTQLSVL.

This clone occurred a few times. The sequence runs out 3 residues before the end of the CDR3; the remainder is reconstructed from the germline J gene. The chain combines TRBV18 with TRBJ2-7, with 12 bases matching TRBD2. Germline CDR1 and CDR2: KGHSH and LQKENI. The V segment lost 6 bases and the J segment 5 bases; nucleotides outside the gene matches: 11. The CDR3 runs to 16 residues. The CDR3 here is CASSLLAGGAGDEQYF. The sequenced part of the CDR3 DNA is TGTGCCAGCTCCCTACTAGCGGGGGGTGCCGGGGACGAG.

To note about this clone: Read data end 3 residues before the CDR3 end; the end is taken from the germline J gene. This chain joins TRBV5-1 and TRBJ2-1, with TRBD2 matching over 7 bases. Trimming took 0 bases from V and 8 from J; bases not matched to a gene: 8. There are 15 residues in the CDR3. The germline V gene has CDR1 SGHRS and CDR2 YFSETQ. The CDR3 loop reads CASSLAPTSTHEQFF. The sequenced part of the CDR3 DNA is TGCGCCAGCAGCTTGGCCCCGACTAGCACCCATGAG. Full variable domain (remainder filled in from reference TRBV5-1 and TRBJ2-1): KAGVTQTPRYLIKTRGQQVTLSCSPISGHRSVSWYQQTPGQGLQFLFEYFSETQRNKGNFPGRFSGRQFSNSRSEMNVSTLELGDSALYLCASSLAPTSTHEQFFGPGTRLTVL.

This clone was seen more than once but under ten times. The CDR3: CAWSALAGGNTGELFF. The covered CDR3 bases are TGTGCCTGGAGTGCCCTAGCGGGGGGGAACACCGGGGAG. The chain links TRBV30 to TRBJ2-2; 11 bases align to TRBD2. The read finishes 3 residues shy of the CDR3 end, and the germline J gene is used to complete it. The V segment lost 1 base and the J segment 1 base; nucleotides outside the gene matches: 2. The CDR3 is 16 residues long. Germline CDR1 GTSNPN, CDR2 SVGIG (reference sequence). Full variable domain (remainder filled in from reference TRBV30 and TRBJ2-2): SQTIHQWPATLVQPVGSPLSLECTVEGTSNPNLYWYRQAAGRGLQLLFYSVGIGQISSEVPQNLSASRPQDRQFILSSKKLLLSDSGFYLCAWSALAGGNTGELFFGEGSRLTVL.

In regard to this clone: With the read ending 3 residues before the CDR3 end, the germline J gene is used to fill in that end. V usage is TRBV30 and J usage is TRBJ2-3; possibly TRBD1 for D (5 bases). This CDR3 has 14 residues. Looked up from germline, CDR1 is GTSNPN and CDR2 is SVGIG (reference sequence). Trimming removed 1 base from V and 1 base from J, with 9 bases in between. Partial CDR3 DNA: TGTGCCTGGAGTGGTGGCAGGGGCACAGATACG. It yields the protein CAWSGGRGTDT. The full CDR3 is CAWSGGRGTDTQYF. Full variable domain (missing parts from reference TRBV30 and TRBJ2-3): SQTIHQWPATLVQPVGSPLSLECTVEGTSNPNLYWYRQAAGRGLQLLFYSVGIGQISSEVPQNLSASRPQDRQFILSSKKLLLSDSGFYLCAWSGGRGTDTQYFGPGTRLTVL.

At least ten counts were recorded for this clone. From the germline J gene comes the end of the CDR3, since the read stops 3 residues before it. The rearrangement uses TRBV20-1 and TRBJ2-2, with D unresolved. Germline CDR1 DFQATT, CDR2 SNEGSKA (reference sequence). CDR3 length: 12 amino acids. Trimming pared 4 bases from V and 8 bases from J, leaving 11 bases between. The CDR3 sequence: CSAKSRAGELFF. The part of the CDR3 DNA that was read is TGCAGTGCTAAAAGTAGGGCGGGGGAG.

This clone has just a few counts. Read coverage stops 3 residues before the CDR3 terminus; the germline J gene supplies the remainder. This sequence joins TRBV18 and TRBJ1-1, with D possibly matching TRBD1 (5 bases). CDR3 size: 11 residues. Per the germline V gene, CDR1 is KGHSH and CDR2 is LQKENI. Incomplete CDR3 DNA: TGTGCCAGCTCAAGACAGAGCGAA. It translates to CASSRQSE. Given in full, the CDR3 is CASSRQSEAFF. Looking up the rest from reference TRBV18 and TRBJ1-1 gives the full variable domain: NAGVMQNPRHLVRRRGQEARLRCSPMKGHSHVYWYRQLPEEGLKFMVYLQKENIIDESGMPKERFSAEFPKEGPSILRIQQVVRGDSAAYFCASSRQSEAFFGQGTRLTVV.

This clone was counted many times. Partial CDR3 DNA: TGTGCCAGCTCCCGTCGAGGGGGCGAGGTTGAAAAA. It is translated as CASSRRGGEVEK. The whole CDR3 reads CASSRRGGEVEKLFF. This chain links TRBV18 with TRBJ1-4, with 7 bases identical to TRBD1. Read sequence stops 3 residues before the CDR3 end, and the germline J gene provides the missing end. The V and J ends lost 6 bases and 7 bases, in that order; junction bases with no gene match: 11. Germline V gives CDR1 KGHSH, CDR2 LQKENI. CDR3 length: 15 amino acids.

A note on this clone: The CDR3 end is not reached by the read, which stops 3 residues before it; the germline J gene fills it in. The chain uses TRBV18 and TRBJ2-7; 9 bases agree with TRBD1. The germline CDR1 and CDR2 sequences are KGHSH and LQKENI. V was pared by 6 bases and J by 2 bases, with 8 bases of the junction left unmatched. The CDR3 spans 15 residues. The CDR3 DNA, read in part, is TGTGCCAGCTCTCCCGGGACAGGGAAGACCTACGAG. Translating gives CASSPGTGKTYE. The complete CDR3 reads CASSPGTGKTYEQYF.

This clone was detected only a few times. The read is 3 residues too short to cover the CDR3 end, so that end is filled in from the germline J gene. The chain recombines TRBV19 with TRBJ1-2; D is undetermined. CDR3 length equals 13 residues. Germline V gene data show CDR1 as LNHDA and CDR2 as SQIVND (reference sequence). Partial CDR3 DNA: TGTGCCAGTAGATCGGACTGGACCGGGGGC. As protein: CASRSDWTGG. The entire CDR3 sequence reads CASRSDWTGGYTF. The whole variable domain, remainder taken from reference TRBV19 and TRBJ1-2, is DGGITQSPKYLFRKEGQNVTLSCEQNLNHDAMYWYRQDPGQGLRLIYYSQIVNDFQKGDIAEGYSVSREKKESFPLTVTSAQKNPTAFYLCASRSDWTGGYTFGSGTRLTVV.

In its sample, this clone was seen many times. The CDR3 loop reads CASSLTWAKTEAFF. Incomplete CDR3 DNA: TGCGCCAGCAGCTTGACTTGGGCGAAGACTGAA. V usage is TRBV5-1 and J usage is TRBJ1-1, with D uncertain. The CDR3 end falls 3 residues outside the read, so it is completed with the germline J gene. The CDR3 runs 14 residues. From germline, CDR1 is SGHRS and CDR2 YFSETQ. V was shortened by 1 base and J by 5 bases, with 12 bases between the two germline ends. Full variable domain (rest looked up from reference TRBV5-1 and TRBJ1-1): KAGVTQTPRYLIKTRGQQVTLSCSPISGHRSVSWYQQTPGQGLQFLFEYFSETQRNKGNFPGRFSGRQFSNSRSEMNVSTLELGDSALYLCASSLTWAKTEAFFGQGTRLTVV.

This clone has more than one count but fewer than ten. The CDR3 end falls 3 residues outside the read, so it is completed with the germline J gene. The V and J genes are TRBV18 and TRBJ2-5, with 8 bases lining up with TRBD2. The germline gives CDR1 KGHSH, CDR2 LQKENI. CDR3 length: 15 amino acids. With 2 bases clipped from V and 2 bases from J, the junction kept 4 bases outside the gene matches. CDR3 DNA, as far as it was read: TGTGCCAGCTCACCAGCCAGCGGGGGACAAGAGACC. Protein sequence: CASSPASGGQET. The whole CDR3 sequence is CASSPASGGQETQYF.

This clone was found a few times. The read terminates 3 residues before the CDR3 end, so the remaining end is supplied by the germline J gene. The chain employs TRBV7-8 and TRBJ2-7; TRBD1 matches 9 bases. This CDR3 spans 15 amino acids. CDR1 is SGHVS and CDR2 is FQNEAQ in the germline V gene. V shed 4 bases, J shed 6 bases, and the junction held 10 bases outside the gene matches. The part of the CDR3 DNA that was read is TGTGCCAGCAGCTCCCGGGACAGGGTTTATAGCGAG. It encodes CASSSRDRVYSE. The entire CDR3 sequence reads CASSSRDRVYSEQYF.

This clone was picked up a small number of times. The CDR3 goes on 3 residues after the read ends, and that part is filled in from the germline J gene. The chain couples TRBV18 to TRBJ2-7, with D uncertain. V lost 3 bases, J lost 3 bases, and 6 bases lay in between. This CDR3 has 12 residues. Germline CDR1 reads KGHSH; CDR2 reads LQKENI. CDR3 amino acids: CASSPQSYEQYF. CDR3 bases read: TGTGCCAGCTCACCGCAGAGCTACGAG.

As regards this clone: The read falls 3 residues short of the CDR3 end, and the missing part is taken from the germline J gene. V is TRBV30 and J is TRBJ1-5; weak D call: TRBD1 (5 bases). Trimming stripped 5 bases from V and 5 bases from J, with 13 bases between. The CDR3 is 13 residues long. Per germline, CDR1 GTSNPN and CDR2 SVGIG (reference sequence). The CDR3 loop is CAWAKTGDQPQHF. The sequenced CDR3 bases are TGTGCCTGGGCCAAAACAGGCGATCAGCCC.